Sequencing of this TCR beta chain was carried out in a study of early stage breast cancer tumors. On the study more broadly: Of around 15 invasive breast tumors, fewer than 13 were hormone receptor-positive, HER2-negative.

Findings and caveats of the study: Tumor and normal breast were distinguished via blood comparison in about 90% of the 16 patients. Most shared enriched TCRB sequences were commonly generated ones. Tumors had around 2.5-fold higher T cell density than normal breast.

In germline, CDR1 is MNHEY, CDR2 SMNVEV (reference sequence). V was cut by 2 bases and J by 7 bases, with 6 bases left in between. The CDR3 runs 12 residues. As concerns this clone: Its matching antigen is unknown.

Sequencing was performed with immunoSEQ multiplex PCR; in TCRdb, only in-frame clones are kept and a portion is missing. Of around 40,000 clones listed, under 80% were seen once; the top ten hold about 7%. Sequencing used blood. This chain joins TRBV27 and TRBJ2-1; unclear D gene. The origin of this receptor is a person in their sixties with breast cancer. CDR3 sequence: CASSLTRNEQFF. The CDR3 DNA follows: TGTGCCAGCAGTTTAACCAGGAATGAGCAGTTCTTC.